The clone carrying this TCR beta chain appeared many times. Antigen: not known. The record originates from a study of spatial heterogeneity in lung cancer. Study at large: A consistent excess of beta-chain over alpha-chain sequences was detected. The study, taken as a whole, reports: Blood contained ubiquitous expanded tumor TCRs more at resection than at follow-up.

The sample's time point: blood at routine non-recurrence follow-up after resection. From tumor, nontumor lung or frozen PBMC, whole RNA was taken unsorted for sequencing. Germline values: CDR1 SQVTM, CDR2 ANQGSEA. This CDR3 is 12 amino acids long. Trimming removed 5 bases from V and 7 bases from J; junction bases left unmatched: 5. TCRdb independently ran MiXCR on the 5' RACE reads; one entry per CDR3 protein. The sample yields around 27,000 distinct CDR3 sequences, about 6% seen once. The sequenced sample was PBMCs, obtained at follow-up. This receptor was identified in a male donor with early-stage non-small cell lung cancer. This chain uses TRBV29-1 with TRBJ2-1; TRBD2 agrees at 7 bases. The CDR3 sequence is CSVKRDGNEQFF. The CDR3 DNA is TGCAGCGTTAAGCGGGATGGGAATGAGCAGTTCTTC.